The 22 T cell receptor beta chains given below trace back to one sample, sequenced in a study of T cells expressing NK-cell markers. TCRdb reprocessed the 5' RACE reads, with one entry per CDR3 protein and no DNA. This sample's clone table lists 350,000 to 450,000 distinct CDR3 sequences. The sample was blood T cells: a sorted CD56 or NKG2C T cell subset, CD4+ or CD8+ T cells, or bulk PBMC T cells (not recorded which). Receptors were obtained from a man between 18 and 69 years old in good health.

This chain links TRBV3-1 with TRBJ2-5; absent DNA, TCRdb's TRBD1 call cannot be checked. This CDR3 contains 15 residues. Looked up from germline, CDR1 is LGHDT and CDR2 is YNNKEL (reference sequence). CDR3 protein: CASSPNRGYQETQYF.

The chain combines TRBV7-2 with TRBJ2-1; the TRBD2 assignment by TCRdb is unverifiable without DNA. CDR1 SGHTA and CDR2 FQGNSA come from the germline V gene. The CDR3 is made up of 16 amino acids. The CDR3: CASSSNPSLVPSREFF.

The V and J genes are TRBV2 and TRBJ2-7; checking the TCRdb D call of TRBD1 is not possible without DNA. The CDR3 totals 16 residues. The germline V gene encodes CDR1 SNHLY and CDR2 FYNNEI. CDR3 sequence: CASSDPGTGVGYEQYF.

The chain combines TRBV7-8 with TRBJ1-2; TCRdb outputs TRBD1, but without DNA this stays unchecked. Germline V gene lookup returns CDR1 SGHVS and CDR2 FQNEAQ. The CDR3 covers 17 residues. The CDR3 is CASSLRGRGYYNYGYTF.

This chain connects TRBV5-5 to TRBJ1-2; the D call from TCRdb, TRBD1, cannot be confirmed without DNA. CDR1 and CDR2 from the germline V gene are SGHKS and YYEKEE (reference sequence). The length of the CDR3 is 15 residues. The CDR3 loop is CASSVPQGAGYGYTF.

The chain carries TRBV18 and TRBJ1-5; the TCRdb D gene call, TRBD1, has no DNA to confirm it. Germline V CDR1 and CDR2: KGHSH, LQKENI. This CDR3 is 17 amino acids long. CDR3 in amino acids: CASSPTLQGRGNQPQHF.

This CDR3 reads CASKMDRVTEAFF. V is TRBV12-3 or TRBV12-4 and J is TRBJ1-1; TCRdb's D call, TRBD1, is unchecked because there is no DNA. The length of the CDR3 is 13 residues.

V gene TRBV5-1 combines with J gene TRBJ1-4; TCRdb outputs TRBD1, but without DNA this stays unchecked. The CDR3 has 14 amino acids. CDR1 and CDR2 from the germline V gene are SGHRS and YFSETQ. The CDR3 protein is CASSPLRGGEKLFF.

The rearrangement uses TRBV25-1 and TRBJ2-4; the TRBD1 assignment by TCRdb is unverifiable without DNA. Germline V lookup: CDR1 MGHDK, CDR2 SYGVNS. The CDR3 length is 14 residues. CDR3 in amino acids: CASSELGGSNIQYF.

V usage is TRBV18 and J usage is TRBJ2-7; no DNA is available, so the TRBD2 call from TCRdb remains unchecked. This CDR3 has 15 amino acids. CDR1 is KGHSH, CDR2 LQKENI, per germline. This CDR3 reads CASSTPTGRGTQQYF.

V is TRBV25-1 and J is TRBJ2-7. Germline loops: CDR1 MGHDK, CDR2 SYGVNS. The CDR3 has 14 residues. CDR3 sequence reads: CASSLRHGNYEQYF.

This chain uses TRBV2 with TRBJ2-4; lacking DNA, the TRBD1 call made by TCRdb goes unchecked. The CDR3 is made up of 16 amino acids. Germline CDR1 and CDR2: SNHLY and FYNNEI. The CDR3 reads CASSRERGGTKNIQYF.

V gene TRBV4-2 combines with J gene TRBJ2-5; there is no DNA to check the TCRdb D call of TRBD2. The V gene's germline CDR1 is LGHNA and CDR2 YNFKEQ. The CDR3 covers 16 residues. The CDR3 reads CASSQQVGSGQETQYF.

The chain is built from TRBV5-1 and TRBJ1-5; the TCRdb call, TRBD1, lacks DNA for checking. This CDR3 comprises 15 residues. Germline loops: CDR1 SGHRS, CDR2 YFSETQ. This CDR3 reads CASSLGAGGFQPQHF.

The genes are TRBV3-1 and TRBJ2-2; the TRBD2 assignment by TCRdb is unverifiable without DNA. CDR3 size: 16 residues. The V gene's germline CDR1 is LGHDT and CDR2 YNNKEL (reference sequence). CDR3 loop: CASSPGGDPRGRELFF.

The genes are TRBV2 and TRBJ1-1; TCRdb's D call, TRBD1, is unchecked because there is no DNA. Germline lookup yields CDR1 SNHLY and CDR2 FYNNEI. This CDR3 comprises 16 residues. The CDR3 loop reads CASSEARGLRGTEAFF.

The V gene is TRBV20-1, the J gene TRBJ2-3; TCRdb reports TRBD2, a call that lacks DNA to check it against. The germline V gene has CDR1 DFQATT and CDR2 SNEGSKA (reference sequence). This CDR3 comprises 15 residues. CDR3 sequence: CSAPRGTSGTDTQYF.

The V call is TRBV18, the J call TRBJ1-5; TCRdb's D call, TRBD1, is unchecked because there is no DNA. The germline V gene encodes CDR1 KGHSH and CDR2 LQKENI. The CDR3 consists of 14 residues. The CDR3 sequence is CASSGGNSNQPQHF.

This chain connects TRBV25-1 to TRBJ2-5; TCRdb selects TRBD2, and the lack of DNA leaves this call unchecked. Per germline, CDR1 MGHDK and CDR2 SYGVNS. The CDR3 is 15 amino acids. The CDR3 is CASSPWTSGGETQYF.

The gene calls are TRBV14 and TRBJ1-6; TCRdb indicates TRBD1, and absent DNA this call remains unverified. CDR3 size: 16 residues. CDR1 SGHDN and CDR2 FVKESK come from the germline V gene. The chain's CDR3 is CASKGGIESYNSPLHF.

The chain combines TRBV6-1 with TRBJ2-3. The CDR3 contains 13 residues. CDR1 and CDR2 from the germline V gene are MNHNS and SASEGT. The CDR3 sequence is CASSMRPADTQYF.

CDR3 sequence: CASSLQGKNTEAFF. This rearrangement joins TRBV12-3 or TRBV12-4 to TRBJ1-1; TCRdb picks TRBD1, but there is no DNA to check that call. The length of the CDR3 is 14 residues.